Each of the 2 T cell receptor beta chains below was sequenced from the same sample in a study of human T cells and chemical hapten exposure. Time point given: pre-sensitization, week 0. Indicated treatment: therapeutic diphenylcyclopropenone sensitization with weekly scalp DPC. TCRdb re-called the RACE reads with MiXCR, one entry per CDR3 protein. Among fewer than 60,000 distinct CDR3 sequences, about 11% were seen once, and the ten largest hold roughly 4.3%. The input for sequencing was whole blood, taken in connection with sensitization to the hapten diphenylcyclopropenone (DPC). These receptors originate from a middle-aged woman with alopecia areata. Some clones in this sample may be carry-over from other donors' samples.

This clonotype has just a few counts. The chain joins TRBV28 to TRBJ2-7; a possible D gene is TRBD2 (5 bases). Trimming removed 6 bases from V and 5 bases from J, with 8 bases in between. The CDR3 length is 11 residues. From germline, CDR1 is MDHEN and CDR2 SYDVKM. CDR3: CASSRDDEQYF. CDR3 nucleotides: TGTGCCAGCAGCCGGGATGACGAGCAGTACTTC.

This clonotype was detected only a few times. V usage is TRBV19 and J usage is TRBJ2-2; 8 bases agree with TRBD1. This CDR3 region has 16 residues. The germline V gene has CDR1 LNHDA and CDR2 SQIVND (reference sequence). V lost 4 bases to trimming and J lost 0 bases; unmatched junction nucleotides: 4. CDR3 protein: CASSSGQGANTGELFF. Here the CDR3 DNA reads TGTGCCAGTAGTAGCGGACAGGGAGCGAACACCGGGGAGCTGTTTTTT.